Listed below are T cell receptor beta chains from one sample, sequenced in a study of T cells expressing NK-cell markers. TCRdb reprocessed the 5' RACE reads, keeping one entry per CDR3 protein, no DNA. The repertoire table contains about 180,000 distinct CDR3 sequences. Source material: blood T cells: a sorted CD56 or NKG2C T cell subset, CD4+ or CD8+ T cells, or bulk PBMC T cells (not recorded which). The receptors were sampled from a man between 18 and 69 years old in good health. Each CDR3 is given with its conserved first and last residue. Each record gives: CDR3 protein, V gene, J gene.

CDR3 protein: CASSYGVRLNTEAFF
V gene: TRBV6-5
J gene: TRBJ1-1

CDR3 protein: CASSFPSGEYTGELFF
V gene: TRBV7-9
J gene: TRBJ2-2

CDR3 protein: CASSSWTDQETQYF
V gene: TRBV12-3/TRBV12-4
J gene: TRBJ2-5

CDR3 protein: CASSYSAGHLLYEQYF
V gene: TRBV6-5
J gene: TRBJ2-7

CDR3 protein: CASSRPGTVYGYTF
V gene: TRBV28
J gene: TRBJ1-2

CDR3 protein: CSVEDRVQNRFDEQFF
V gene: TRBV29-1
J gene: TRBJ2-1

CDR3 protein: CASSKGRRPVLRTCPYEQYF
V gene: TRBV21-1
J gene: TRBJ2-7

CDR3 protein: CASSSRDRVYEQYF
V gene: TRBV19
J gene: TRBJ2-7

CDR3 protein: CASGGMGSYEQYF
V gene: TRBV12-5
J gene: TRBJ2-7

CDR3 protein: CASSYSTLAGGPSTDTQYF
V gene: TRBV6-5
J gene: TRBJ2-3

CDR3 protein: CASSKAKDVYGYTF
V gene: TRBV21-1
J gene: TRBJ1-2

CDR3 protein: CASSIAGVIWYEQYF
V gene: TRBV6-1
J gene: TRBJ2-7

CDR3 protein: CASSQATAGGYEQYF
V gene: TRBV4-2
J gene: TRBJ2-7

CDR3 protein: CASSRIDRADNEQFF
V gene: TRBV5-6
J gene: TRBJ2-1

CDR3 protein: CASSLGTNSPLHF
V gene: TRBV11-1
J gene: TRBJ1-6

CDR3 protein: CASSWTGTYNEQFF
V gene: TRBV5-1
J gene: TRBJ2-1

CDR3 protein: CASSFEGAGANVLTF
V gene: TRBV28
J gene: TRBJ2-6

CDR3 protein: CASSPGTSFEQFF
V gene: TRBV7-9
J gene: TRBJ2-1

CDR3 protein: CASRQLGDPYEQYF
V gene: TRBV28
J gene: TRBJ2-7

CDR3 protein: CASRSTGPLNTEAFF
V gene: TRBV7-9
J gene: TRBJ1-1

CDR3 protein: CASSEEGQINQPQHF
V gene: TRBV2
J gene: TRBJ1-5

CDR3 protein: CASSLVDYPTGQFF
V gene: TRBV11-2
J gene: TRBJ2-1

CDR3 protein: CASSEGIVYEQYF
V gene: TRBV19
J gene: TRBJ2-7

CDR3 protein: CASSPKTSGAVGDTQYF
V gene: TRBV2
J gene: TRBJ2-3

CDR3 protein: CASSSGQGYYGYTF
V gene: TRBV27
J gene: TRBJ1-2

CDR3 protein: CASSLWGGQGGNQPQHF
V gene: TRBV28
J gene: TRBJ1-5

CDR3 protein: CASSRTVSNYGYTF
V gene: TRBV27
J gene: TRBJ1-2

CDR3 protein: CASSVGTSVYNEQFF
V gene: TRBV2
J gene: TRBJ2-1

CDR3 protein: CASSIRGGTYEQYF
V gene: TRBV19
J gene: TRBJ2-7

CDR3 protein: CASSPPSGGWNEQYF
V gene: TRBV12-3/TRBV12-4
J gene: TRBJ2-7

CDR3 protein: CATSERDVVSGNTIYF
V gene: TRBV24-1
J gene: TRBJ1-3

CDR3 protein: CAVKVLDTQYF
V gene: TRBV7-6
J gene: TRBJ2-3

CDR3 protein: CASRQLGTEAFF
V gene: TRBV6-5
J gene: TRBJ1-1

CDR3 protein: CSVPGDYVTDTQYF
V gene: TRBV20-1
J gene: TRBJ2-3

CDR3 protein: CSASGSPPSATNEKLFF
V gene: TRBV20-1
J gene: TRBJ1-4

CDR3 protein: CASSPGTSGSYEQYF
V gene: TRBV27
J gene: TRBJ2-7

CDR3 protein: CASSFGTRHYNEQFF
V gene: TRBV27
J gene: TRBJ2-1

CDR3 protein: CSARNLDRTNTEAFF
V gene: TRBV20-1
J gene: TRBJ1-1

CDR3 protein: CASSLMGTSVANTGELFF
V gene: TRBV13
J gene: TRBJ2-2

CDR3 protein: CASRTPVAGGPTTHTDTQYF
V gene: TRBV7-8
J gene: TRBJ2-3

CDR3 protein: CASSYITEAFF
V gene: TRBV6-6
J gene: TRBJ1-1

CDR3 protein: CASSLGGSSPQHF
V gene: TRBV7-8
J gene: TRBJ1-5

CDR3 protein: CASSEGLVYEQYF
V gene: TRBV6-1
J gene: TRBJ2-7

CDR3 protein: CASSQAQGTLSGELFF
V gene: TRBV4-1
J gene: TRBJ2-2

CDR3 protein: CASSQRTGWAYEQYF
V gene: TRBV5-6
J gene: TRBJ2-7

CDR3 protein: CASSAGPVEVSYEQYF
V gene: TRBV5-1
J gene: TRBJ2-7